Below are 5 T cell receptor beta chains sequenced from a single sample in a study of blood T cell repertoires in COVID-19. Sequencing was performed with immunoSEQ multiplex PCR; in TCRdb, only in-frame clones are kept and a portion is missing. The sample includes approximately 220,000 clones, over 80% of them seen just once. Material for sequencing was peripheral blood. The origin of the receptors is a man aged 35 to 55 with acute or convalescent COVID-19.

The CDR3 spells CASRDGIRRGSRGNTIYF. The CDR3 DNA reads TGCGCCAGCAGGGACGGCATTAGGAGGGGTTCTCGCGGAAACACCATATATTTT. V and J are TRBV5-1 and TRBJ1-3; a possible D gene is TRBD1 (5 bases). CDR3 length: 18 amino acids. Germline loops: CDR1 SGHRS, CDR2 YFSETQ. V was shortened by 5 bases and J by 4 bases, with 25 bases between the two germline ends.

This chain connects TRBV19 to TRBJ1-2; D is ambiguous. The CDR3 consists of 13 residues. Germline CDR1 reads LNHDA; CDR2 reads SQIVND (reference sequence). Trimming stripped 3 bases from V and 3 bases from J, with 8 bases between. CDR3 sequence: CASSIGLYYGYTF. Here the CDR3 DNA reads TGTGCCAGTAGTATTGGACTCTACTATGGCTACACCTTC.

The chain links TRBV24-1 to TRBJ2-5; D perhaps matches TRBD1 (6 bases). Trimming cost V 7 bases and J 5 bases, with 19 bases left between them. The length of the CDR3 is 15 residues. Per the germline V gene, CDR1 is KGHDR and CDR2 is SFDVKD. The CDR3 nucleotides read TGTGCCACCAGCCCGAGTGGGGGCGATGACGAGACCCAGTACTTC. Translated, it gives CATSPSGGDDETQYF.

This chain's CDR3 is CASGEENNSPLHF. In nucleotides, the CDR3 is TGTGCCAGCGGGGAGGAAAATAATTCACCCCTCCACTTT. J is TRBJ1-6 and V is TRBV2; D is uncertain. The CDR3 has 13 amino acids. CDR1 and CDR2 (germline): SNHLY, FYNNEI. V was shortened by 8 bases and J by 5 bases, with 10 bases between the two germline ends.

The V call is TRBV6-5, the J call TRBJ1-6; D possibly corresponds to TRBD1 (6 bases). The V end was cut by 6 bases, the J end by 9 bases, with 18 bases between. CDR1 and CDR2 (germline): MNHEY, SVGAGI. The CDR3 has 15 amino acids. Here the CDR3 reads CASRPGTSVISPLHF. Here the CDR3 DNA reads TGTGCCAGCAGACCCGGGACATCCGTCATTTCACCCCTCCACTTT.